This T cell receptor (beta chain) was retrieved from a study of cytomegalovirus exposure and HLA in healthy donors. PCR employed 60 Vbeta and 13 Jbeta primers. Libraries were prepared by immunoSEQ multiplex PCR; TCRdb keeps only in-frame clonotypes and omits some of them. The profile shows under 200,000 clones, 80% to 90% of them singletons. CDR3 length: 15 residues. V gave up 5 bases and J gave up 5 bases, with 19 bases separating them. CDR1 and CDR2 (germline): SEHNR, FQNEAQ (reference sequence). Source material: PBMCs. The chain recombines TRBV7-9 with TRBJ2-7; D is possibly TRBD2 (6 bases). The sequence was obtained from a woman aged 18-29 years in good health and CMV-seronegative. CDR3 in DNA: TGTGCCAGCAGCCAAGGGACCGGAGGGTCCCACGAGCAGTACTTC. It is translated as CASSQGTGGSHEQYF. The whole variable domain, remainder taken from reference TRBV7-9 and TRBJ2-7, is DTGVSQNPRHKITKRGQNVTFRCDPISEHNRLYWYRQTLGQGPEFLTYFQNEAQLEKSRLLSDRFSAERPKGSFSTLEIQRTEQGDSAMYLCASSQGTGGSHEQYFGPGTRLTVT.